The present T cell receptor (beta chain) was sequenced within a study of vaccination and CD4 T cells after COVID-19. Background on the study: Samples after vaccination came a median around eleven weeks past dose two, ranging 14 to 241. A CEFX pool, an HIV-1 Nef pool, or else no peptide went into the control cultures.

Sequencing of DNA taken from cultured CD4+ T cells relied on the Oncomine TCR Beta short-read assay. A single record per CDR3 protein comes from TCRdb applying MiXCR to the PCR reads. Of about 7,000 distinct CDR3 sequences listed, about half were seen once; the top ten hold more than 15%. Findings of the study overall: Convalescent patients had a median around 90% of post-vaccine SARS-CoV-2-reactive clones that were detected only after vaccination, not before it.

Germline V gene lookup returns CDR1 MNHNS and CDR2 SASEGT. The CDR3 consists of 13 residues. Trimming removed 7 bases at V and 6 bases at J, with 15 bases between. As to treatment: 10-day PBMC culture with coronavirus spike peptide pools or control peptides (ViraFEST assay). Gathering of the CD4+ T cells, from the unexposed donor, took place before the COVID-19 pandemic (2011-2018). Following expansion of antigen-specific T cells with peptide pools, ViraFEST then sequenced TCRs. This clonotype appeared a few times. Antigen: not known. The chain couples TRBV6-1 to TRBJ2-5; D uncertain. This sequence was found in a human donor in good health. Sample: CD4+ T cells from blood, cultured in vitro. The CDR3 region is CASTLFSLQTQYF. The DNA for the CDR3 is TGTGCCAGCACCCTGTTTAGTCTCCAGACCCAGTACTTC.